Below, one TCR beta chain is given with its context. The target antigen is unknown. This CDR3 comprises 15 residues. V lost 1 base to trimming and J lost 0 bases, with 10 bases between them. Germline V gene sequence: CDR1 MGHDK, CDR2 SYGVNS. This entry comes from a study of T cell repertoires in cytomegalovirus infection. Study background: Use of recently identified HLA-C-restricted and well-studied HLA-B-restricted CMV epitopes was part of the study. Evidence of both CMV infection and a matching HLA type came from public TCR beta signatures. The study's findings and limits: It was HLA-C-restricted CMV-specific TCR beta clonotypes that dominated the response ex vivo.

TCRdb reanalysed the reads using MiXCR and keeps one entry per CDR3 protein. There are about 100,000 distinct CDR3 sequences in the sample; approximately 30% occur only once, and about three quarters lies in the top ten. This chain uses TRBV25-1 with TRBJ2-7; D may be TRBD1 or TRBD2 (6 bases each). The receptor was derived from a human donor in good health (CMV status not recorded). Some clones in this sample may be carry-over from other donors' samples. Sequencing used CD8+ T cells from cultured PBMCs, obtained from culture after CMV antigen stimulation. CDR3 amino acids: CASSEWGASSYEQYF. The CDR3 DNA reads TGTGCCAGCAGTGAATGGGGGGCCTCCTCCTACGAGCAGTACTTC.